These 20 T cell receptor beta chains were sequenced from one sample in a study of blood T cell repertoires in COVID-19. Profiled with immunoSEQ multiplex PCR; TCRdb holds only in-frame clones, not every one. This sample has 400,000 or so clones, with around 87% found just once. The specimen was peripheral blood. All receptors come from a human donor in a cohort sampled during active COVID-19.

This clone was observed a handful of times. The CDR3 region has the DNA TGTGCCAGCAGCCCCGGAACAGGTGATTATTCACCCCTCCACTTT. This gives the protein CASSPGTGDYSPLHF. The chain links TRBV5-5 to TRBJ1-6; possible D gene TRBD1, 5 bases. In germline, CDR1 is SGHKS, CDR2 YYEKEE (reference sequence). The CDR3 covers 15 residues. V was cut by 4 bases and J by 8 bases, with 16 bases left in between.

This clone has more than one count but fewer than ten. The J gene is TRBJ2-1, the V gene TRBV5-1; D is uncertain. Trimming removed 0 bases from V and 10 bases from J, with 11 bases in between. Germline V lookup: CDR1 SGHRS, CDR2 YFSETQ. There are 13 residues in the CDR3. The CDR3 region is CASSLDGWSEQFF. CDR3 nucleotides: TGCGCCAGCAGCTTGGATGGTTGGAGCGAGCAGTTCTTC.

The chain links TRBV7-6 to TRBJ1-1; 9 nucleotides line up with TRBD1. CDR3 length: 16 residues. V lost 5 bases to trimming and J lost 1 base; unmatched junction nucleotides: 8. Germline V lookup: CDR1 SGHVS, CDR2 FNYEAQ. CDR3 amino acids: CASSAQGAGGNTEAFF. The CDR3 nucleotides are TGTGCCAGCAGCGCACAGGGGGCGGGGGGGAACACTGAAGCTTTCTTT.

The chain combines TRBV27 with TRBJ1-1, with a tentative D call TRBD1 (5 bases). The CDR3 contains 14 residues. V shed 3 bases and J shed 3 bases, with 11 bases lying between them. The germline CDR1 and CDR2 sequences are MNHEY and SMNVEV (reference sequence). The CDR3 sequence is CASSFRQSYTEAFF. The CDR3 DNA reads TGTGCCAGCAGTTTTAGACAGTCCTACACTGAAGCTTTCTTT.

This chain links TRBV28 with TRBJ1-1, with D perhaps matching TRBD1 (5 bases). Trimming removed 8 bases from V and 1 base from J, with 14 bases in between. Looked up from germline, CDR1 is MDHEN and CDR2 is SYDVKM. The CDR3 runs to 14 residues. The CDR3 protein is CASLAAGENTEAFF. In nucleotides, the CDR3 is TGTGCCAGCCTGGCGGCGGGGGAGAACACTGAAGCTTTCTTT.

The chain combines TRBV9 with TRBJ2-3; 10 nucleotides agree with TRBD2. The CDR3 length is 15 residues. V gave up 1 base and J gave up 5 bases; unmatched junction bases: 4. Germline-derived CDR1 and CDR2 are SGDLS and YYNGEE. DNA for the CDR3: TGTGCCAGCAGCGTACTAGCGGGGGTTGGAGATACGCAGTATTTT. As protein: CASSVLAGVGDTQYF.

The rearrangement links TRBV29-1 to TRBJ1-1, with 12 bases lining up with TRBD1. V shed 6 bases, J shed 6 bases, and the junction held 11 bases outside the gene matches. CDR1 is SQVTM and CDR2 is ANQGSEA in the germline V gene. CDR3 length: 15 residues. In DNA, the CDR3 is TGCAGCGTCGCCGGGACAGGGGGCCCTCAGTCTGAAGCTTTCTTT. Translating gives CSVAGTGGPQSEAFF.

V gene TRBV6-5 combines with J gene TRBJ1-1; no clear D gene. The CDR3 length is 13 residues. The germline gives CDR1 MNHEY, CDR2 SVGAGI. The ends were cut back, 8 bases at V and 7 bases at J, with 17 bases in the middle. The chain's CDR3 is CASLYGDEVEAFF. The CDR3, as DNA: TGTGCCAGCCTATACGGGGATGAGGTTGAAGCTTTCTTT.

CDR3: CASSLLGQRKQETQYF. Here the CDR3 DNA reads TGTGCCAGCAGCTTATTAGGTCAGAGGAAACAAGAGACCCAGTACTTC. The V gene is TRBV7-9, the J gene TRBJ2-5; D not resolved. This CDR3 spans 16 amino acids. V lost 2 bases and J lost 2, with 15 bases in between. Germline V gene sequence: CDR1 SEHNR, CDR2 FQNEAQ (reference sequence). The full variable domain, its missing parts supplied by reference TRBV7-9 and TRBJ2-5, is DTGVSQNPRHKITKRGQNVTFRCDPISEHNRLYWYRQTLGQGPEFLTYFQNEAQLEKSRLLSDRFSAERPKGSFSTLEIQRTEQGDSAMYLCASSLLGQRKQETQYFGPGTRLLVL.

The V and J genes are TRBV27 and TRBJ2-3; the match to TRBD2 covers 12 bases. Germline V gene lookup returns CDR1 MNHEY and CDR2 SMNVEV (reference sequence). Trimming took 4 bases from V and 3 from J; bases not matched to a gene: 2. The CDR3 consists of 15 residues. The CDR3 nucleotides read TGTGCCAGCAGTTCTAGCGGGAGGGGTACAGATACGCAGTATTTT. Translation gives CASSSSGRGTDTQYF.

V gene TRBV24-1 combines with J gene TRBJ2-5; D is possibly TRBD1 (6 bases). V shed 0 bases and J shed 4 bases, with 11 bases lying between them. The CDR3 has 15 amino acids. Looked up from germline, CDR1 is KGHDR and CDR2 is SFDVKD. The CDR3 spells CATSDLLGGRETQYF. The DNA for the CDR3 is TGTGCCACCAGTGATTTGTTAGGGGGTAGAGAGACCCAGTACTTC.

The chain recombines TRBV5-1 with TRBJ1-1; possible D gene TRBD1, 6 bases. The V gene's germline CDR1 is SGHRS and CDR2 YFSETQ. CDR3 size: 15 residues. Deletions cut 2 bases from V and 1 base from J, with 12 bases between. The CDR3 nucleotides read TGCGCCAGCAGCTTACCGGGAGGGGGGAACACTGAAGCTTTCTTT. Protein: CASSLPGGGNTEAFF.

The rearrangement joins TRBV7-9 to TRBJ2-1; 16 nucleotides match TRBD2. Germline V gives CDR1 SEHNR, CDR2 FQNEAQ (reference sequence). The CDR3 length is 19 residues. J was trimmed by 8 bases and V by 3 bases; bases with no gene match: 13. CDR3 in amino acids: CASSLTLGLAGGALDEQFF. The CDR3, as DNA: TGTGCCAGCAGCTTGACCCTGGGACTAGCGGGGGGGGCATTGGATGAGCAGTTCTTC.

V gene TRBV20-1 combines with J gene TRBJ1-6; 7 bases agree with TRBD1. CDR1 is DFQATT and CDR2 is SNEGSKA in the germline V gene (reference sequence). This CDR3 spans 15 amino acids. V trimming: 3 bases; J trimming: 3 bases; junction bases outside the gene matches: 5. The chain's CDR3 is CSASLRDSYNSPLHF. CDR3 bases: TGCAGTGCTAGTCTCCGGGACAGCTATAATTCACCCCTCCACTTT.

This chain uses TRBV29-1 with TRBJ2-2, with 11 bases fitting TRBD2. The CDR3 spans 15 residues. The junction had 4 bases not matched to a gene; V was cut back by 5 bases and J by 2 bases. Per germline, CDR1 SQVTM and CDR2 ANQGSEA. The CDR3 loop is CSVSGLADNTGELFF. The CDR3 DNA reads TGCAGCGTTTCGGGACTAGCGGATAACACCGGGGAGCTGTTTTTT.

The J gene is TRBJ2-3, the V gene TRBV2; a weak D match, TRBD1 (5 bases). Trimming took 6 bases from V and 4 from J, leaving 8 bases between them. This CDR3 region has 12 residues. CDR1 and CDR2 (germline): SNHLY, FYNNEI. CDR3: CASRLGPDTQYF. The CDR3 nucleotides are TGTGCCAGCAGGTTGGGGCCAGATACGCAGTATTTT. Based on the CDR3 plus reference TRBV2 and TRBJ2-3, the full variable domain is EPEVTQTPSHQVTQMGQEVILRCVPISNHLYFYWYRQILGQKVEFLVSFYNNEISEKSEIFDDQFSVERPDGSNFTLKIRSTKLEDSAMYFCASRLGPDTQYFGPGTRLTVL.

The chain employs TRBV4-1 and TRBJ1-1; 7 nucleotides align to TRBD1. Germline-derived CDR1 and CDR2 are MGHRA and YSYEKL. Trimming took 1 base from V and 1 from J; bases not matched to a gene: 0. CDR3 size: 14 residues. The CDR3 nucleotides are TGCGCCAGCAGCCAAGGACAGGGGAACACTGAAGCTTTCTTT. This gives the protein CASSQGQGNTEAFF.

A single count supports this clone. Other DNA sequences of this sample code for an identical CDR3. The V gene is TRBV11-2, the J gene TRBJ1-2; no definite D call. Trimming removed 2 bases at V and 4 bases at J, with 5 bases between. Germline V gene data show CDR1 as SGHAT and CDR2 as FQNNGV. CDR3 length equals 12 residues. CDR3 protein: CASSLTGYGYTF. Written as DNA, the CDR3 is TGTGCCAGCAGCTTAACTGGCTATGGCTACACCTTC.

The chain uses TRBV5-1 and TRBJ2-3, with unresolved D. V was cut by 3 bases and J by 3 bases, with 11 bases left in between. The CDR3 is 14 residues long. Germline lookup yields CDR1 SGHRS and CDR2 YFSETQ. The CDR3 nucleotides read TGCGCCAGCAGCTCCCAACCCGGGACAGATACGCAGTATTTT. Amino acids: CASSSQPGTDTQYF.

This sequence joins TRBV2 and TRBJ2-1, with 10 bases aligning to TRBD2. V was clipped by 5 bases and J by 1 base; unmatched bases: 2. Germline CDR1 is SNHLY and CDR2 is FYNNEI. The CDR3 consists of 15 residues. The CDR3 spells CASSRLAGSYNEQFF. As DNA, the CDR3 is TGTGCCAGCAGTCGACTAGCGGGTTCCTACAATGAGCAGTTCTTC.